This T cell receptor beta chain is drawn from a study of cytomegalovirus exposure and HLA in healthy donors. Healthy bone marrow donors made up the cohort. Primers included in the PCR were 60 Vbeta and 13 Jbeta primers. In the original processing: An analysis that came later counted tens of millions of unique TCR beta chains, approximately 11 million shared. Generated by immunoSEQ multiplex PCR, the TCRdb table keeps only in-frame clones and is missing some. V and J calls and clone size are copied from that table; D and trimming were computed from the DNA. The repertoire has 200,000 or so clones, 81% of them found once; the top ten carry around 2.2%. The study, taken as a whole, reports: Later analysis associated a missense DCLRE1C variant with TCR beta V- and J-gene trimming. Per a prior analysis, the majority of TCR beta V segments were productive roughly 87% or roughly 30% of the time.

Turning to this clone: Its antigen is unidentified.

Source material: PBMCs. The TCR sequence derives from a woman aged 18-29 years in good health and CMV-seropositive.

This CDR3 reads CASRVEGLEGSGELFF. The CDR3 region has the DNA TGTGCCAGCAGAGTGGAGGGGCTCGAGGGGTCCGGGGAGCTGTTTTTT. The rearrangement joins TRBV2 to TRBJ2-2; TRBD2 is a possible D gene (6 bases). V lost 6 bases to trimming and J lost 6 bases, with 20 bases between them. This CDR3 contains 16 residues. Germline CDR1 reads SNHLY; CDR2 reads FYNNEI.